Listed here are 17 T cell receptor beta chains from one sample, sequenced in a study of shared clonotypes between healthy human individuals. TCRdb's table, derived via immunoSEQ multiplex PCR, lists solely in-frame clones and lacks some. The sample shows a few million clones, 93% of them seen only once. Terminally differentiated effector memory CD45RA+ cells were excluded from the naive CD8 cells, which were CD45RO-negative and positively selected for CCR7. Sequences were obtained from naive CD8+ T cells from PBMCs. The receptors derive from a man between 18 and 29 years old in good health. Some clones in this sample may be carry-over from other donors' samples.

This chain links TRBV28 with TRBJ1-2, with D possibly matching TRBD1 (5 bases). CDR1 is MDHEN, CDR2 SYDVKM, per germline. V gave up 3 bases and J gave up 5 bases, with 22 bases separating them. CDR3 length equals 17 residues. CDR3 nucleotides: TGTGCCAGCAGTTTTACGACAGCATGGGCGGCCTTATATGGCTACACCTTC. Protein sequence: CASSFTTAWAALYGYTF.

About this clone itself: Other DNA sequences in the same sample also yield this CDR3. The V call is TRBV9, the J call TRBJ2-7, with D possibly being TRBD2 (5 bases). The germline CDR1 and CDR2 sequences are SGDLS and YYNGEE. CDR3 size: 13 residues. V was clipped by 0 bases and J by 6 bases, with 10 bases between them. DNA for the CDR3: TGTGCCAGCAGCGTAGGGACGGGGTCCGAGCAGTACTTC. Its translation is CASSVGTGSEQYF.

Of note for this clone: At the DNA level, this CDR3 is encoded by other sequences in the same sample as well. The CDR3 loop is CASSYSGGSYEQYF. CDR3 nucleotide sequence: TGTGCCAGCAGTTACTCGGGGGGTTCCTACGAGCAGTACTTC. The V call is TRBV6-6, the J call TRBJ2-7, with TRBD2 as a possible D gene (6 bases). This CDR3 has 14 residues. V was clipped by 0 bases and J by 1 base, with 7 bases between them. The germline CDR1 and CDR2 sequences are MNHNY and SVGAGI (reference sequence).

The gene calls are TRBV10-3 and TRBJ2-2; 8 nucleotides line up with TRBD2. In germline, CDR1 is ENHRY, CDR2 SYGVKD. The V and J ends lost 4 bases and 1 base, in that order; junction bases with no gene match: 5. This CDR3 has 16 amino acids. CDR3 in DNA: TGTGCCATCAGTGGTTACGCGGGAGGGAACACCGGGGAGCTGTTTTTT. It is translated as CAISGYAGGNTGELFF.

This chain's CDR3 is CASSTRQGQRGETQYF. CDR3 in DNA: TGTGCCAGCAGCACTCGACAGGGGCAGAGAGGAGAGACCCAGTACTTC. The chain combines TRBV9 with TRBJ2-5, with 8 bases matching TRBD1. The V segment lost 4 bases and the J segment 4 bases; nucleotides outside the gene matches: 12. The length of the CDR3 is 16 residues. Germline V lookup: CDR1 SGDLS, CDR2 YYNGEE.

CDR3 amino acids: CASSSGQGDEKLFF. The CDR3 DNA reads as TGTGCCAGCAGCTCGGGACAGGGAGATGAAAAACTGTTTTTT. The chain couples TRBV7-8 to TRBJ1-4, with 9 bases lining up with TRBD1. V trimming: 4 bases; J trimming: 6 bases; junction bases outside the gene matches: 3. The CDR3 has 14 residues. In germline, CDR1 is SGHVS, CDR2 FQNEAQ.

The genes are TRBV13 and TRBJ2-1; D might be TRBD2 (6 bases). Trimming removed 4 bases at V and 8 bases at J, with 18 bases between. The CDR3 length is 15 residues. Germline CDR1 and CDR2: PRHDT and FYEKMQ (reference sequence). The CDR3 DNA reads TGTGCCAGCAGCTCGCTAGCGATTAAAAACTATGAGCAGTTCTTC. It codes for CASSSLAIKNYEQFF.

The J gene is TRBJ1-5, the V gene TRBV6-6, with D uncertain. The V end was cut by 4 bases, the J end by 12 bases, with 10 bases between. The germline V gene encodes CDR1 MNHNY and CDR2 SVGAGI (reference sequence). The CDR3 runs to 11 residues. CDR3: CASSSPDSQHF. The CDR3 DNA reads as TGTGCCAGCAGTTCCCCCGATAGCCAGCATTTT.

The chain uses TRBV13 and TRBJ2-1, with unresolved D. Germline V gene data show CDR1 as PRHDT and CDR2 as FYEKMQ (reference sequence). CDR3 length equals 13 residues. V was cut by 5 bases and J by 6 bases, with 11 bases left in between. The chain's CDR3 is CASSPITGNEQFF. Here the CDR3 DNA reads TGTGCCAGCAGCCCTATTACTGGCAATGAGCAGTTCTTC.

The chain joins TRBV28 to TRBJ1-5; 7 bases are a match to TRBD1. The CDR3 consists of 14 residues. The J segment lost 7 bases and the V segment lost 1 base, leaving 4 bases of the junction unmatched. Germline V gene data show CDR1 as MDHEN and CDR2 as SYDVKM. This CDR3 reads CASSLFRGKQPQHF. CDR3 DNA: TGTGCCAGCAGTTTATTCAGGGGGAAACAGCCCCAGCATTTT.

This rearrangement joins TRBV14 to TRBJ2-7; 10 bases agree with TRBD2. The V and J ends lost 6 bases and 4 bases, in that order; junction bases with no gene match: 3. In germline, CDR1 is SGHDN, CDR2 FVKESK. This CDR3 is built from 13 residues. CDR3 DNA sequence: TGTGCCAGCAGGGCTAGCGGGAGTTACGAGCAGTACTTC. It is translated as CASRASGSYEQYF. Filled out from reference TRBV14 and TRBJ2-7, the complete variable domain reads EAGVTQFPSHSVIEKGQTVTLRCDPISGHDNLYWYRRVMGKEIKFLLHFVKESKQDESGMPNNRFLAERTGGTYSTLKVQPAELEDSGVYFCASRASGSYEQYFGPGTRLTVT.

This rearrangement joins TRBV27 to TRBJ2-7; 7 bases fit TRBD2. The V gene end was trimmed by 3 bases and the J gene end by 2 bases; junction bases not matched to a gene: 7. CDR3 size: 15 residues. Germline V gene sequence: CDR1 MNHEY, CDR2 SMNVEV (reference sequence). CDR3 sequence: CASSFVSGGPYEQYF. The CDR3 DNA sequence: TGTGCCAGCAGTTTCGTTTCGGGAGGCCCCTACGAGCAGTACTTC.

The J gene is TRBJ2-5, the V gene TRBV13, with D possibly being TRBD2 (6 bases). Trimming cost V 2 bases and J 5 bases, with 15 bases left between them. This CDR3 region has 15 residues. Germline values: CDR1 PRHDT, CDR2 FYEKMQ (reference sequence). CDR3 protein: CASSLFSGSYETQYF. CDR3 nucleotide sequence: TGTGCCAGCAGCTTATTCTCCGGGAGTTACGAGACCCAGTACTTC.

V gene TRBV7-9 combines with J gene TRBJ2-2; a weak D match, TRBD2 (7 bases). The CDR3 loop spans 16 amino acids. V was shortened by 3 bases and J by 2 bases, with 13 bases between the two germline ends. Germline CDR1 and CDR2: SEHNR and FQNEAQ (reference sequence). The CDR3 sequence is CASSFFGGPNTGELFF. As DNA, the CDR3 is TGTGCCAGCAGCTTTTTCGGGGGGCCAAACACCGGGGAGCTGTTTTTT.

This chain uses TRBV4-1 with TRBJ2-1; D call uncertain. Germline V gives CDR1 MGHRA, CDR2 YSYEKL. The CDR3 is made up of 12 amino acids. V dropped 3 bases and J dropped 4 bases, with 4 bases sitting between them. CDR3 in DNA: TGCGCCAGCAGCCAGTCGTACAATGAGCAGTTCTTC. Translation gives CASSQSYNEQFF.

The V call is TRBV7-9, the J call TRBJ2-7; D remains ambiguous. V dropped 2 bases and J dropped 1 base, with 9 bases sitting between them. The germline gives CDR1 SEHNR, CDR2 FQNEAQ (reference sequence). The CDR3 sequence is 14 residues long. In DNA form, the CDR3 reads TGTGCCAGCAGCTTAATAGAAGTTTCCTACGAGCAGTACTTC. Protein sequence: CASSLIEVSYEQYF.

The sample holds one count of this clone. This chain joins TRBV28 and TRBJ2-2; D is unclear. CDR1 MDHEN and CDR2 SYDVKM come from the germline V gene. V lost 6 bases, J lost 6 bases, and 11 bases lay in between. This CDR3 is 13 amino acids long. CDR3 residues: CASRSFGSGELFF. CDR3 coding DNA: TGTGCCAGCAGATCGTTCGGGTCCGGGGAGCTGTTTTTT.